The 12 T cell receptor beta chains below come from one sample, sequenced in a study of shared clonotypes between healthy human individuals. TCRdb keeps only in-frame clones here, not all; method: immunoSEQ multiplex PCR. The table has about 680,000 clones, 73% seen once. Sequenced input: memory CD4+ T cells sorted from blood. Subset given: CD45RA-negative fraction. The receptors derive from a woman aged 30 to 39 in good health.

This clone was seen more than once but under ten times. The rearrangement uses TRBV11-2 and TRBJ2-7, with TRBD2 matching over 13 bases. Looked up from germline, CDR1 is SGHAT and CDR2 is FQNNGV. This CDR3 is 15 amino acids long. Trimming at V came to 5 bases and at J to 3 bases, leaving 4 bases not matched to a gene. The DNA for the CDR3 is TGTGCCAGCAGCACTCGACTAGCGGGGGGCTACGAGCAGTACTTC. Residues: CASSTRLAGGYEQYF.

This chain joins TRBV28 and TRBJ1-5, with 11 nucleotides matching TRBD1. CDR3 length: 17 amino acids. Trimming at V came to 6 bases and at J to 4 bases, leaving 11 bases not matched to a gene. Germline V gene data show CDR1 as MDHEN and CDR2 as SYDVKM. The CDR3 loop reads CASSSSYGTGGNQPQHF. CDR3 DNA: TGTGCCAGCAGCTCAAGCTACGGGACAGGGGGAAATCAGCCCCAGCATTTT. Using reference TRBV28 and TRBJ1-5 for the parts outside the CDR3, the full variable domain is DVKVTQSSRYLVKRTGEKVFLECVQDMDHENMFWYRQDPGLGLRLIYFSYDVKMKEKGDIPEGYSVSREKKERFSLILESASTNQTSMYLCASSSSYGTGGNQPQHFGDGTRLSIL.

The V gene is TRBV19, the J gene TRBJ2-3; TRBD2 is a possible D gene (6 bases). CDR3 length: 15 residues. Trimming left V 3 bases short and J 3 bases short, with 13 bases between. Germline CDR1 is LNHDA and CDR2 is SQIVND (reference sequence). Here the CDR3 DNA reads TGTGCCAGTAGTATTGCGGGGCAGCGTACAGATACGCAGTATTTT. Its protein is CASSIAGQRTDTQYF. The whole variable domain, remainder taken from reference TRBV19 and TRBJ2-3, is DGGITQSPKYLFRKEGQNVTLSCEQNLNHDAMYWYRQDPGQGLRLIYYSQIVNDFQKGDIAEGYSVSREKKESFPLTVTSAQKNPTAFYLCASSIAGQRTDTQYFGPGTRLTVL.

The chain combines TRBV10-3 with TRBJ1-5; D is uncertain. CDR3 length equals 13 residues. Germline V gene sequence: CDR1 ENHRY, CDR2 SYGVKD. Between the trimmed V and J ends, which lost 10 bases and 3 bases, there was a span of 13 bases. The CDR3 loop is CASTDRDNQPQHF. CDR3 bases: TGTGCCAGTACGGACCGGGACAATCAGCCCCAGCATTTT.

The chain is built from TRBV27 and TRBJ2-1, with 11 bases lining up with TRBD2. Trimming took 3 bases from V and 9 from J; bases not matched to a gene: 7. The CDR3 consists of 15 residues. The germline gives CDR1 MNHEY, CDR2 SMNVEV (reference sequence). CDR3 sequence: CASSFGTSGVVEQFF. The CDR3, as DNA: TGTGCCAGCAGTTTCGGGACTAGCGGAGTGGTTGAGCAGTTCTTC.

The chain recombines TRBV18 with TRBJ1-3; D possibly corresponds to TRBD1 (6 bases). Germline CDR1 and CDR2: KGHSH and LQKENI. The CDR3 runs to 16 residues. V gave up 6 bases and J gave up 0 bases, with 15 bases separating them. This CDR3 reads CASSPNRVDSGNTIYF. The CDR3 bases are TGTGCCAGCTCGCCCAACAGGGTCGACTCTGGAAACACCATATATTTT.

This clone was observed a handful of times. CDR3 in amino acids: CASSDRPGGVPEAFF. CDR3 nucleotide sequence: TGTGCCAGTAGTGACCGACCGGGTGGGGTTCCTGAAGCTTTCTTT. The chain uses TRBV19 and TRBJ1-1; the D is unclear. V was trimmed by 5 bases and J by 6 bases, leaving 19 bases between them. CDR3 length: 15 residues. Germline CDR1 reads LNHDA; CDR2 reads SQIVND (reference sequence).

The chain couples TRBV28 to TRBJ2-4, with 11 bases fitting TRBD2. Germline CDR1 is MDHEN and CDR2 is SYDVKM. V dropped 6 bases and J dropped 0; count of bases not matched to a gene: 4. This CDR3 spans 16 amino acids. CDR3 nucleotide sequence: TGTGCCAGCAGCCCCGGACTAGCGGGAGCCAAAAACATTCAGTACTTC. Encoded protein: CASSPGLAGAKNIQYF.

The rearrangement joins TRBV27 to TRBJ1-1, with a possible D match to TRBD1 (5 bases). The CDR3 spans 16 residues. The V gene's germline CDR1 is MNHEY and CDR2 SMNVEV (reference sequence). V was shortened by 6 bases and J by 0 bases, with 17 bases between the two germline ends. This chain's CDR3 is CASSSGPRGVNTEAFF. CDR3 DNA sequence: TGTGCCAGCAGCTCGGGACCCCGAGGGGTGAACACTGAAGCTTTCTTT.

The rearrangement joins TRBV6-5 to TRBJ2-7; D may be TRBD1 (6 bases). The germline CDR1 and CDR2 sequences are MNHEY and SVGAGI. V lost 5 bases to trimming and J lost 4 bases, with 18 bases between them. This CDR3 contains 15 residues. CDR3 protein: CASSVLTGTPYEQYF. CDR3 DNA sequence: TGTGCCAGCAGTGTCCTAACGGGGACACCTTACGAGCAGTACTTC.

This clone has just one count. The gene calls are TRBV18 and TRBJ1-5; 10 bases are a match to TRBD1. The CDR3 extends over 19 amino acids. V trimming: 6 bases; J trimming: 2 bases; junction bases outside the gene matches: 16. Germline loops: CDR1 KGHSH, CDR2 LQKENI. CDR3 residues: CASSEMRDRGGIGNQPQHF. The CDR3 DNA reads TGTGCCAGCTCGGAGATGCGGGACAGGGGTGGGATTGGCAATCAGCCCCAGCATTTT.

This clone appeared once. The chain carries TRBV10-1 and TRBJ2-1, with D maybe TRBD1 (6 bases). The germline V gene has CDR1 WNHNN and CDR2 SYGVQD (reference sequence). V was clipped by 8 bases and J by 15 bases, with 17 bases between them. This CDR3 comprises 11 residues. CDR3 sequence (DNA): TGCGCCAGCGAGGGACCGACAGGATGGTTCTTC. Protein: CASEGPTGWFF.